Included here is one T cell receptor beta chain sequence, with context. The antigen remains unidentified. The CDR3 has 13 amino acids. The germline CDR1 and CDR2 sequences are SGHDN and FVKESK. Trimming cost V 4 bases and J 6 bases, with 12 bases left between them. The data were taken from a study of cytomegalovirus exposure and HLA in healthy donors. Primers: 60 Vbeta forward and 13 Jbeta reverse. Some clones are missing from TCRdb's copy, which holds only in-frame ones; the method was immunoSEQ multiplex PCR. This sample carries about 160,000 clones, around four fifths of them seen once, and the ten largest clones take 9% to 10%. General study points: A later analysis associated some 16,000 TCR beta sequences with HLA alleles at a 0.05 false discovery rate. The study labeled 150 to 200 TCR beta chains cytomegalovirus-associated.

What was sequenced was PBMCs. The V gene is TRBV14, the J gene TRBJ2-5; D is perhaps TRBD1 (6 bases). The sequence was obtained from a man aged 18 to 30 in good health and CMV-seropositive. CDR3 sequence (DNA): TGTGCCAGCAGCCCCAAAGGGGGTCAGACCCAGTACTTC. This sequence encodes CASSPKGGQTQYF. Drawing the rest from reference TRBV14 and TRBJ2-5, the complete variable domain is EAGVTQFPSHSVIEKGQTVTLRCDPISGHDNLYWYRRVMGKEIKFLLHFVKESKQDESGMPNNRFLAERTGGTYSTLKVQPAELEDSGVYFCASSPKGGQTQYFGPGTRLLVL.